The 25 T cell receptor beta chains in this list originate from one sample, sequenced in a study of identifying expanded T cells in peripheral blood. The assay was immunoSEQ multiplex PCR, and TCRdb's table has in-frame clones only and misses some. The sample gives over 65,000 clones, around 90% of which show up once; 7.3% is in the top ten. Sequenced: blood. These TCRs come from a person between 18 and 75 years old in good health.

This chain links TRBV5-1 with TRBJ2-3; 7 bases line up with TRBD1. Unmatched junction bases numbered 4, after V lost 0 bases and J lost 0 bases. The CDR3 covers 16 residues. The germline V gene encodes CDR1 SGHRS and CDR2 YFSETQ. The DNA of the CDR3 is TGCGCCAGCAGCTTGGGTGTACAGGGGAGCACAGATACGCAGTATTTT. It translates to CASSLGVQGSTDTQYF.

The chain recombines TRBV7-8 with TRBJ1-2; D unclear. The CDR3 has 14 amino acids. With 1 base removed from V and 1 base from J, the gap between germline ends came to 7 bases. Germline CDR1 and CDR2: SGHVS and FQNEAQ. The CDR3 coding sequence is TGTGCCAGCAGCTTAGAGGGCTTTAACTATGGCTACACCTTC. Translated, it gives CASSLEGFNYGYTF.

Only one count was recorded for this clone. CDR3 DNA: TGTGCCAGCAGCCCGTCTTTTGGGGGCTCTGGAAACACCATATATTTT. Translation gives CASSPSFGGSGNTIYF. The chain recombines TRBV11-2 with TRBJ1-3, with D possibly TRBD1 on 5 matching bases. Germline CDR1 and CDR2: SGHAT and FQNNGV. CDR3 size: 16 residues. Trimming left V 5 bases short and J 0 bases short, with 14 bases between.

The chain uses TRBV30 and TRBJ1-5; TRBD1 aligns across 10 bases. The CDR3 loop spans 13 amino acids. The V gene end was trimmed by 5 bases and the J gene end by 2 bases; junction bases not matched to a gene: 0. Germline lookup yields CDR1 GTSNPN and CDR2 SVGIG (reference sequence). The CDR3 is CAWGTGGNQPQHF. DNA of the CDR3: TGTGCCTGGGGGACAGGGGGCAATCAGCCCCAGCATTTT.

V is TRBV10-1 and J is TRBJ2-7, with TRBD1 matching over 9 bases. The trim removed 6 bases at V and 2 bases at J, leaving 8 bases unmatched. Germline CDR1 reads WNHNN; CDR2 reads SYGVQD (reference sequence). The CDR3 covers 15 residues. CDR3 in amino acids: CASSEPGTGTYEQYF. For the CDR3, the DNA is TGCGCCAGCAGCGAACCCGGGACAGGGACCTACGAGCAGTACTTC.

The chain carries TRBV5-1 and TRBJ2-6; 10 nucleotides match TRBD1. The germline CDR1 and CDR2 sequences are SGHRS and YFSETQ. J gave up 0 bases and V 4 bases, and 7 bases lay outside the gene matches. This CDR3 is built from 18 residues. For the CDR3, the DNA is TGCGCCAGCAGCAACGGACAGGGGGGCCTCTCTGGGGCCAACGTCCTGACTTTC. Translating it yields CASSNGQGGLSGANVLTF.

The rearrangement uses TRBV11-3 and TRBJ2-7; a weak D match, TRBD2 (6 bases). V lost 5 bases and J lost 3, with 14 bases in between. Germline CDR1 and CDR2: SGHNT and YENEEA. This CDR3 has 14 amino acids. The CDR3 is CASSLGLTGYEQYF. Written as DNA, the CDR3 is TGTGCCAGCAGCCTGGGACTCACCGGCTACGAGCAGTACTTC.

The CDR3 DNA follows: TGCGCCAGCAGCCCCTCTACAGTGGGCACTGAAGCTTTCTTT. Its protein product is CASSPSTVGTEAFF. The chain has TRBV5-1 and TRBJ1-1; D unclear. There are 14 residues in the CDR3. CDR1 is SGHRS and CDR2 is YFSETQ in the germline V gene. V lost 4 bases and J 4 bases, leaving 14 bases between the germline ends.

The V call is TRBV29-1, the J call TRBJ2-7, with 11 bases matching TRBD1. Trimming took 0 bases from V and 3 from J; bases not matched to a gene: 4. The length of the CDR3 is 15 residues. Per the germline V gene, CDR1 is SQVTM and CDR2 is ANQGSEA. The CDR3 sequence: CSVEEGGTGGYEQYF. The CDR3 DNA reads as TGCAGCGTTGAAGAGGGGGGGACAGGGGGCTACGAGCAGTACTTC.

The chain links TRBV6-1 to TRBJ2-5, with D possibly called TRBD1 or TRBD2 (6 bases each). CDR1 and CDR2 (germline): MNHNS, SASEGT. The V end was cut by 4 bases, the J end by 2 bases, with 14 bases between. This CDR3 comprises 15 residues. The CDR3, as DNA: TGTGCCAGCAGTGGGGGGGCGGTTGCACAAGAGACCCAGTACTTC. Translated, it gives CASSGGAVAQETQYF.

The chain employs TRBV6-1 and TRBJ1-5; D may be TRBD1 (6 bases). The CDR3 contains 13 residues. The germline V gene encodes CDR1 MNHNS and CDR2 SASEGT. Trimming left V 8 bases short and J 3 bases short, with 11 bases between. CDR3 DNA sequence: TGTGCCAGCGAAACAGGGAACAATCAGCCCCAGCATTTT. Translation gives CASETGNNQPQHF.

This rearrangement joins TRBV13 to TRBJ2-1, with 11 nucleotides matching TRBD1. The CDR3 has 15 residues. The V gene end was trimmed by 4 bases and the J gene end by 7 bases; junction bases not matched to a gene: 6. The germline V gene has CDR1 PRHDT and CDR2 FYEKMQ (reference sequence). CDR3 sequence (DNA): TGTGCCAGCAGCTCCGGGACAGGGGGGTGGAATGAGCAGTTCTTC. Translated, it gives CASSSGTGGWNEQFF.

The rearrangement uses TRBV5-6 and TRBJ2-7; D is unclear. Germline V gives CDR1 SGHDT, CDR2 YYEEEE. This CDR3 has 11 residues. V was trimmed by 4 bases and J by 3 bases, leaving 5 bases between them. Here the CDR3 DNA reads TGTGCCAGCAGCCTGTACTACGAGCAGTACTTC. It translates to CASSLYYEQYF. The full variable domain, completed using reference TRBV5-6 and TRBJ2-7, is DAGVTQSPTHLIKTRGQQVTLRCSPKSGHDTVSWYQQALGQGPQFIFQYYEEEERQRGNFPDRFSGHQFPNYSSELNVNALLLGDSALYLCASSLYYEQYFGPGTRLTVT.

The chain carries TRBV30 and TRBJ1-1; 7 nucleotides align to TRBD1. Per germline, CDR1 GTSNPN and CDR2 SVGIG (reference sequence). Trimming took 1 base from V and 2 from J; bases not matched to a gene: 4. The CDR3 spans 14 residues. This chain's CDR3 is CAWSAGGRNTEAFF. CDR3 nucleotides: TGTGCCTGGAGTGCAGGGGGGAGAAACACTGAAGCTTTCTTT.

This clone was observed a single time. This chain joins TRBV6-6 and TRBJ2-2; 7 nucleotides agree with TRBD2. Germline V gene sequence: CDR1 MNHNY, CDR2 SVGAGI (reference sequence). The ends lost 7 bases at V and 4 bases at J; junction bases unmatched: 9. The CDR3 has 15 residues. CDR3 nucleotides: TGTGCCAGCATCCTTGGCGGGGGTGGCACCGGGGAGCTGTTTTTT. As protein: CASILGGGGTGELFF.

The rearrangement links TRBV6-1 to TRBJ2-1, with a possible D match to TRBD1 (5 bases). Trimming stripped 4 bases from V and 3 bases from J, with 10 bases between. Germline CDR1 and CDR2: MNHNS and SASEGT. This CDR3 is built from 14 residues. This CDR3 is CASSAQTVYNEQFF. The DNA of the CDR3 is TGTGCCAGCAGTGCACAGACAGTCTACAATGAGCAGTTCTTC.

The gene calls are TRBV11-2 and TRBJ2-7; the match to TRBD2 covers 7 bases. CDR1 SGHAT and CDR2 FQNNGV come from the germline V gene. V trimming: 5 bases; J trimming: 1 base; junction bases outside the gene matches: 8. This CDR3 spans 15 amino acids. CDR3 loop: CASSRTGGRSYEQYF. The DNA for the CDR3 is TGTGCCAGCAGCCGCACGGGAGGACGGTCCTACGAGCAGTACTTC. Combining the CDR3 with reference TRBV11-2 and TRBJ2-7 gives the whole variable domain EAGVAQSPRYKIIEKRQSVAFWCNPISGHATLYWYQQILGQGPKLLIQFQNNGVVDDSQLPKDRFSAERLKGVDSTLKIQPAKLEDSAVYLCASSRTGGRSYEQYFGPGTRLTVT.

The chain employs TRBV6-5 and TRBJ1-1; the D gene is possibly TRBD1 (5 bases). V shed 0 bases and J shed 7 bases, with 15 bases lying between them. CDR1 and CDR2 (germline): MNHEY, SVGAGI. This CDR3 region has 15 residues. The CDR3 protein is CASSYSAGDGIEAFF. The CDR3 DNA reads as TGTGCCAGCAGTTACTCCGCCGGGGACGGGATTGAAGCTTTCTTT.

This clone was picked up one time. The chain links TRBV13 to TRBJ1-1; no reliable D call. The V and J ends lost 4 bases and 1 base respectively, with 13 bases between them. The CDR3 sequence is 15 residues long. Germline V gene sequence: CDR1 PRHDT, CDR2 FYEKMQ (reference sequence). The CDR3 protein is CASSSETEANTEAFF. For the CDR3, the DNA is TGTGCCAGCAGCTCGGAGACTGAGGCGAACACTGAAGCTTTCTTT.

The V and J genes are TRBV5-1 and TRBJ1-5; D is uncertain. This CDR3 has 15 amino acids. Trimming cost V 2 bases and J 0 bases, with 9 bases left between them. Per the germline V gene, CDR1 is SGHRS and CDR2 is YFSETQ. The CDR3 spells CASSLTASSNQPQHF. For the CDR3, the DNA is TGCGCCAGCAGCTTAACAGCGAGTAGCAATCAGCCCCAGCATTTT.

V gene TRBV5-4 combines with J gene TRBJ2-7; 8 nucleotides align to TRBD2. Per germline, CDR1 SGHNT and CDR2 YYREEE (reference sequence). Unmatched junction bases numbered 9, after V lost 3 bases and J lost 4 bases. This CDR3 has 15 residues. The CDR3 DNA is TGTGCCAGCAGCTCCGAGGCGGGAGGACCATACGAGCAGTACTTC. This gives the protein CASSSEAGGPYEQYF.

The V call is TRBV6-5, the J call TRBJ2-3; TRBD2 matches 10 bases. J lost 2 bases, V lost 5 bases, and 4 bases had no gene match. The CDR3 is made up of 15 amino acids. Germline V CDR1 and CDR2: MNHEY, SVGAGI. DNA of the CDR3: TGTGCCAGCAGTACTACTAGCGGGAACACAGATACGCAGTATTTT. As protein: CASSTTSGNTDTQYF.

This clone is a singleton in its sample. This chain uses TRBV5-1 with TRBJ1-2; unclear D gene. Deletions cut 3 bases from V and 2 bases from J, with 23 bases between. This CDR3 is 18 amino acids long. Germline V gene lookup returns CDR1 SGHRS and CDR2 YFSETQ. CDR3 bases: TGCGCCAGCAGCTCGGGGTTGTCGAGAGTGATGAAAAACTATGGCTACACCTTC. It codes for CASSSGLSRVMKNYGYTF.

The chain recombines TRBV4-1 with TRBJ2-7; D remains ambiguous. There are 13 residues in the CDR3. Germline values: CDR1 MGHRA, CDR2 YSYEKL. The V gene lost 4 bases and the J gene lost 5 bases, with 12 bases spanning the gap. The CDR3 reads CASSPTPTNEQYF. DNA for the CDR3: TGCGCCAGCAGCCCTACGCCGACGAACGAGCAGTACTTC.

This chain joins TRBV19 and TRBJ1-5; D unclear. CDR1 and CDR2 from the germline V gene are LNHDA and SQIVND (reference sequence). Deletions cut 1 base from V and 6 bases from J, with 7 bases between. CDR3 size: 13 residues. The CDR3 spells CASSIAFSQPQHF. The CDR3 DNA reads as TGTGCCAGTAGTATAGCTTTTAGTCAGCCCCAGCATTTT.